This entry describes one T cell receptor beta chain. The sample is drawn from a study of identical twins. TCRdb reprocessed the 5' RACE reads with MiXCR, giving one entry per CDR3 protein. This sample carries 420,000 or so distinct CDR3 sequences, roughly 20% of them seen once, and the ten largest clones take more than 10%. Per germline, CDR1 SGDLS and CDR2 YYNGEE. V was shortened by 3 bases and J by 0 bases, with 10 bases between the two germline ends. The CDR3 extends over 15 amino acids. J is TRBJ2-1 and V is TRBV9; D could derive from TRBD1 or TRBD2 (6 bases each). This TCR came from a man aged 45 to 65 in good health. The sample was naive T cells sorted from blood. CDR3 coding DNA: TGTGCCAGCAGCGCAGGGGACTTCTCCTACAATGAGCAGTTCTTC. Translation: CASSAGDFSYNEQFF.